This T cell receptor beta chain is drawn from a study of control samples from healthy donors and cancer patients. This table comes from immunoSEQ multiplex PCR, and its TCRdb copy is limited to in-frame clones, with some not included. The sample includes more than 95,000 clones, 90% to 95% of them seen just once. V lost 7 bases and J lost 4, with 9 bases in between. Looked up from germline, CDR1 is SNHLY and CDR2 is FYNNEI. The CDR3 length is 12 residues. The sample comprised blood. The TCR comes from a man younger than 35 in good health. The chain employs TRBV2 and TRBJ2-3, with D tentatively TRBD1 (5 bases). This CDR3 is CASTGMADTQYF. Here the CDR3 DNA reads TGTGCCAGCACAGGGATGGCAGATACGCAGTATTTT.